The 32 T cell receptor beta chains listed next were all sequenced from one sample in a study of human T cells and chemical hapten exposure. As for time point: healthy volunteer bleed at 6 weeks. Whole blood that had not been fractionated was the source of extracted total RNA. One entry per CDR3 protein results from TCRdb running MiXCR on the RACE reads. The sample records fewer than 40,000 distinct CDR3 sequences, less than 5.5% being singletons. Sequencing was carried out using whole blood. Receptor source: a human donor in good health. Some clones in this sample may be carry-over from other donors' samples.

In its sample, this clonotype was seen many times. The CDR3 bases are TGTGCCAGCAGTTTAGAAGTCAGCACAGATACGCAGTATTTT. It yields the protein CASSLEVSTDTQYF. The gene calls are TRBV12-3 or TRBV12-4 and TRBJ2-3, with D unresolved. Trimming took 1 base from V and 0 from J, leaving 5 bases between them. The CDR3 is made up of 14 amino acids.

The rearrangement links TRBV18 to TRBJ1-1; D call uncertain. Germline values: CDR1 KGHSH, CDR2 LQKENI. V lost 3 bases, J lost 0 bases, and 5 bases lay in between. The CDR3 contains 13 residues. CDR3: CASSPEMNTEAFF. CDR3 DNA: TGTGCCAGCTCACCGGAAATGAACACTGAAGCTTTCTTT.

This clonotype appeared many times. The rearrangement joins TRBV5-4 to TRBJ1-1; perhaps TRBD1 as D (6 bases). The V and J ends lost 0 bases and 4 bases respectively, with 13 bases between them. The CDR3 runs to 15 residues. Germline values: CDR1 SGHNT, CDR2 YYREEE (reference sequence). The CDR3 DNA is TGTGCCAGCAGCTTGGTGGGGGCATGGGGCACTGAAGCTTTCTTT. This gives the protein CASSLVGAWGTEAFF.

This clonotype was observed a few times. The chain carries TRBV12-3 or TRBV12-4 and TRBJ2-1; TRBD2 agrees at 11 bases. The CDR3 totals 15 residues. Trimming took 5 bases from V and 10 from J; bases not matched to a gene: 10. In nucleotides, the CDR3 is TGTGCCAGCAGTCAAGCTAGCGGGAGGAGGGCCGAGCAGTTCTTC. This sequence encodes CASSQASGRRAEQFF.

This clonotype was found a few times. The chain links TRBV7-6 to TRBJ1-4; D call uncertain. Germline CDR1 reads SGHVS; CDR2 reads FNYEAQ. CDR3 length: 16 residues. The ends were cut back, 1 base at V and 5 bases at J, with 14 bases in the middle. The DNA of the CDR3 is TGTGCCAGCAGCTTAGAATTCTACGGGTGGAATGAAAAACTGTTTTTT. As protein: CASSLEFYGWNEKLFF.

This clonotype was found many times. The gene calls are TRBV20-1 and TRBJ1-1; 7 bases line up with TRBD1. After removal of 1 base from V and 7 bases from J, the junction contained 9 bases not matched to a gene. Germline CDR1 and CDR2: DFQATT and SNEGSKA (reference sequence). The CDR3 is made up of 14 amino acids. The CDR3 sequence is CSARVGDSTIEAFF. As DNA, the CDR3 is TGCAGTGCTAGAGTTGGGGACAGTACAATTGAAGCTTTCTTT.

This clonotype was counted ten times or more. The DNA for the CDR3 is TGTGCCAGCAGTGAAGCGGGGGGGGGTTTGAACACTGAAGCTTTCTTT. Residues: CASSEAGGGLNTEAFF. The chain joins TRBV2 to TRBJ1-1; possibly TRBD1 for D (5 bases). CDR1 is SNHLY and CDR2 is FYNNEI in the germline V gene. The CDR3 is made up of 16 amino acids. The V end lost 0 bases, the J end lost 0 bases, and 11 bases lay between the germline ends.

This clonotype was seen many times. The chain is built from TRBV20-1 and TRBJ1-1; 8 positions match TRBD1. V gave up 1 base and J gave up 4 bases; unmatched junction bases: 5. This CDR3 region has 14 residues. CDR1 is DFQATT and CDR2 is SNEGSKA in the germline V gene (reference sequence). The CDR3 DNA is TGCAGTGCTAGAGGCGGACAGGGCTCCACTGAAGCTTTCTTT. It translates to CSARGGQGSTEAFF.

This clonotype was seen ten or more times. The V and J genes are TRBV18 and TRBJ2-3; TRBD1 aligns across 7 bases. Germline-derived CDR1 and CDR2 are KGHSH and LQKENI. The CDR3 has 16 amino acids. V gave up 2 bases and J gave up 7 bases; unmatched junction bases: 12. The DNA for the CDR3 is TGTGCCAGCTCACCAAACCCCCCCTTACAGGGGAATACGCAGTATTTT. Translation: CASSPNPPLQGNTQYF.

This clonotype was seen ten or more times. The gene calls are TRBV20-1 and TRBJ1-6; TRBD1 is a possible D gene (6 bases). Between the trimmed V and J ends, which lost 5 bases and 10 bases, there was a span of 18 bases. Germline-derived CDR1 and CDR2 are DFQATT and SNEGSKA (reference sequence). The CDR3 length is 14 residues. CDR3 DNA sequence: TGCAGTGCTCGAGTGGCGGCAGGGGTGTCACCCCTCCACTTT. It encodes CSARVAAGVSPLHF.

This clonotype turned up a few times. The chain recombines TRBV12-3 or TRBV12-4 with TRBJ1-1, with a tentative D call TRBD1 (6 bases). This CDR3 has 14 amino acids. Trimming took 5 bases from V and 10 from J, leaving 20 bases between them. The CDR3 reads CASSLTTGASAAFF. The CDR3 DNA reads TGTGCCAGCAGTCTGACGACAGGCGCATCGGCAGCTTTCTTT.

This clonotype was found a few times. The chain employs TRBV7-2 and TRBJ1-5; the D is unclear. Trimming pared 7 bases from V and 0 bases from J, leaving 10 bases between. The germline CDR1 and CDR2 sequences are SGHTA and FQGNSA. The CDR3 covers 14 residues. The CDR3 is CASTLGYSNQPQHF. The CDR3 nucleotides are TGTGCCAGCACTCTGGGATATAGCAATCAGCCCCAGCATTTT.

This clonotype was seen ten or more times. The rearrangement joins TRBV10-2 to TRBJ1-4, with a weak D call TRBD1 (5 bases). This CDR3 comprises 14 residues. Looked up from germline, CDR1 is WSHSY and CDR2 is SAAADI. Trimming pared 6 bases from V and 4 bases from J, leaving 12 bases between. This CDR3 reads CASRRGHDNEKLFF. The CDR3 DNA reads as TGCGCCAGCAGGCGTGGACATGATAATGAAAAACTGTTTTTT.

In this sample, this clonotype is medium-sized. J is TRBJ2-5 and V is TRBV7-2; D gene unclear. Germline CDR1 SGHTA, CDR2 FQGNSA. V was shortened by 1 base and J by 2 bases, with 14 bases between the two germline ends. The CDR3 contains 16 residues. The CDR3 DNA follows: TGTGCCAGCAGCTTAGAGCCACTTAAAGCTCAAGAGACCCAGTACTTC. Its protein product is CASSLEPLKAQETQYF.

This clonotype was seen more than once but under ten times. The genes are TRBV20-1 and TRBJ1-4; 7 positions agree with TRBD1. Looked up from germline, CDR1 is DFQATT and CDR2 is SNEGSKA (reference sequence). This CDR3 spans 14 amino acids. V was pared by 4 bases and J by 7 bases, with 9 bases of the junction left unmatched. CDR3 bases: TGCAGTGCTACCGAGACAGGGACTGGTGAAAAACTGTTTTTT. Amino acids: CSATETGTGEKLFF.

Concerning this clonotype itself: A read error is possible here, since a much larger clone lies one base away. The DNA for the CDR3 is TGTGCCAGCAGCCTTCCGGGACTATCGGCGGAGACCCAGTACTTC. Translating gives CASSLPGLSAETQYF. This sequence joins TRBV7-2 and TRBJ2-5; TRBD2 aligns across 7 bases. From germline, CDR1 is SGHTA and CDR2 FQGNSA. With 5 bases clipped from V and 5 bases from J, the junction kept 11 bases outside the gene matches. There are 15 residues in the CDR3. Supplemented by reference TRBV7-2 and TRBJ2-5, the full variable domain reads GAGVSQSPSNKVTEKGKDVELRCDPISGHTALYWYRQSLGQGLEFLIYFQGNSAPDKSGLPSDRFSAERTGGSVSTLTIQRTQQEDSAVYLCASSLPGLSAETQYFGPGTRLLVL.

This clonotype came up many times. This chain uses TRBV7-2 with TRBJ1-6, with D possibly being TRBD1 (5 bases). This CDR3 contains 12 residues. V lost 5 bases and J lost 13, with 12 bases in between. Germline CDR1 SGHTA, CDR2 FQGNSA. Here the CDR3 DNA reads TGTGCCAGCAGCCAAGGACATTTCCCCCTCCACTTT. It specifies CASSQGHFPLHF.

This clonotype was found many times. The genes are TRBV4-1 and TRBJ2-7; D not certain. With 0 bases removed from V and 3 bases from J, the gap between germline ends came to 6 bases. The CDR3 length is 13 residues. Germline-derived CDR1 and CDR2 are MGHRA and YSYEKL. The CDR3 loop is CASSQEVRYEQYF. CDR3 nucleotide sequence: TGCGCCAGCAGCCAAGAGGTCCGCTACGAGCAGTACTTC.

There are many counts of this clonotype. J is TRBJ2-7 and V is TRBV30; possible D gene TRBD1, 5 bases. This CDR3 region has 12 residues. The germline V and J ends were trimmed by 2 bases and 6 bases, with 11 bases remaining between them. CDR1 and CDR2 (germline): GTSNPN, SVGIG (reference sequence). The CDR3 protein is CAWSPQTGEQYF. CDR3 DNA sequence: TGTGCCTGGAGTCCACAAACAGGCGAGCAGTACTTC.

This clonotype was observed at least ten times. The CDR3 DNA reads TGTGCCAGCAGTCAGGGGTTCACGACCGGGGAGCTGTTTTTT. It translates to CASSQGFTTGELFF. The V call is TRBV27, the J call TRBJ2-2, with D maybe TRBD1 (6 bases). The CDR3 contains 14 residues. Trimming stripped 5 bases from V and 5 bases from J, with 12 bases between. Germline V gene sequence: CDR1 MNHEY, CDR2 SMNVEV (reference sequence).

This clonotype appeared a few times. The V call is TRBV10-3, the J call TRBJ1-5; TRBD1 aligns across 7 bases. V lost 3 bases and J lost 6; bases outside the gene matches: 11. The length of the CDR3 is 16 residues. Germline V lookup: CDR1 ENHRY, CDR2 SYGVKD. The CDR3 spells CAISEGGNRGGQPQHF. CDR3 nucleotide sequence: TGTGCCATCAGTGAAGGGGGGAACAGGGGAGGTCAGCCCCAGCATTTT.

This clonotype was seen repeatedly, ten times or more. CDR3 in amino acids: CSARVQGKDGYTF. CDR3 DNA sequence: TGCAGTGCTAGAGTACAGGGGAAGGATGGCTACACCTTC. The chain employs TRBV20-1 and TRBJ1-2; 7 nucleotides match TRBD1. This CDR3 comprises 13 residues. Germline assignment: CDR1 DFQATT and CDR2 SNEGSKA (reference sequence). The junction had 5 bases not matched to a gene; V was cut back by 1 base and J by 6 bases.

This clonotype was picked up many times. This chain links TRBV6-6 with TRBJ2-7; 10 bases are a match to TRBD2. The ends lost 6 bases at V and 0 bases at J; junction bases unmatched: 5. The CDR3 has 15 amino acids. Germline lookup yields CDR1 MNHNY and CDR2 SVGAGI (reference sequence). The CDR3 coding sequence is TGTGCCAGCAGGCCAGGACTAGCGGTCTCCTACGAGCAGTACTTC. Translated: CASRPGLAVSYEQYF.

The genes are TRBV6-2 or TRBV6-3 and TRBJ1-1, with a tentative D call TRBD1 (6 bases). This CDR3 has 13 amino acids. The germline V gene has CDR1 MNHEY and CDR2 SVGEGT. The V end was cut by 4 bases, the J end by 4 bases, with 10 bases between. CDR3 bases: TGTGCCAGCAGTTCCCCGGGGGCCACTGAAGCTTTCTTT. This encodes CASSSPGATEAFF.

This clonotype has ten or more counts. The chain has TRBV7-9 and TRBJ2-2; 9 bases fit TRBD1. The CDR3 consists of 15 residues. Germline CDR1 is SEHNR and CDR2 is FQNEAQ (reference sequence). V lost 4 bases and J lost 1; bases outside the gene matches: 1. This CDR3 is CASSWDRENTGELFF. The CDR3 DNA reads as TGTGCCAGCAGCTGGGACAGGGAGAACACCGGGGAGCTGTTTTTT.

This clonotype was seen repeatedly, ten times or more. This chain joins TRBV29-1 and TRBJ1-2, with D uncertain. Germline V gives CDR1 SQVTM, CDR2 ANQGSEA. There are 11 residues in the CDR3. The germline V and J ends were trimmed by 4 bases and 4 bases, with 7 bases remaining between them. This CDR3 reads CSVAWGYGYTF. For the CDR3, the DNA is TGCAGCGTTGCATGGGGCTATGGCTACACCTTC.

This clonotype has at least ten counts. The J gene is TRBJ2-1, the V gene TRBV7-2, with D possibly matching TRBD1 (6 bases). The V gene's germline CDR1 is SGHTA and CDR2 FQGNSA. The CDR3 is made up of 15 amino acids. The germline V and J ends were trimmed by 5 bases and 1 base, with 12 bases remaining between them. The CDR3 loop reads CASSLKGGSYNEQFF. The CDR3 bases are TGTGCCAGCAGCCTAAAAGGGGGATCCTACAATGAGCAGTTCTTC.

The gene calls are TRBV12-3 or TRBV12-4 and TRBJ1-5; D is unresolved. The V end was cut by 7 bases, the J end by 8 bases, with 27 bases between. CDR3 size: 17 residues. The CDR3 DNA reads as TGTGCCAGCACCTTTTCCCACGCTAACCTCCTCGCAAAGCCCCAGCATTTT. Its protein is CASTFSHANLLAKPQHF.

In this sample, this clonotype turned up many times. The rearrangement links TRBV6-1 to TRBJ2-2; D may correspond to TRBD1 or TRBD2 (6 bases each). Trimming pared 2 bases from V and 4 bases from J, leaving 8 bases between. CDR1 and CDR2 (germline): MNHNS, SASEGT. This CDR3 is built from 14 residues. CDR3 bases: TGTGCCAGCAGTGAATGGGGGGCCACCGGGGAGCTGTTTTTT. It specifies CASSEWGATGELFF.

Ten or more counts support this clonotype. The V gene is TRBV12-3 or TRBV12-4, the J gene TRBJ2-7, with D possibly being TRBD1 or TRBD2 (5 bases each). This CDR3 has 15 amino acids. V was trimmed by 7 bases and J by 0 bases, leaving 16 bases between them. CDR3 in amino acids: CASTLGPRSSYEQYF. For the CDR3, the DNA is TGTGCCAGCACCCTGGGACCGAGAAGCTCCTACGAGCAGTACTTC.

In its sample, this clonotype was seen many times. The chain is built from TRBV7-2 and TRBJ2-7, with 11 bases aligning to TRBD2. The CDR3 sequence is 15 residues long. Germline CDR1 SGHTA, CDR2 FQGNSA. After removal of 4 bases from V and 1 base from J, the junction contained 3 bases not matched to a gene. The CDR3 is CASSSTSGDSYEQYF. In DNA, the CDR3 is TGTGCCAGCAGCTCGACTAGCGGGGATTCCTACGAGCAGTACTTC.

This clonotype was counted ten times or more. V gene TRBV20-1 combines with J gene TRBJ2-3; no definite D call. Per the germline V gene, CDR1 is DFQATT and CDR2 is SNEGSKA (reference sequence). The V gene lost 5 bases and the J gene lost 1 base, with 16 bases spanning the gap. The CDR3 is made up of 15 amino acids. CDR3 protein: CSAHLDAVGTDTQYF. The CDR3 DNA sequence: TGCAGTGCTCACCTCGATGCGGTCGGCACAGATACGCAGTATTTT.